This T cell receptor beta chain was retrieved from a study of T-cell memory formation after mild COVID-19. About the research overall: Largely, the TCR clusters proved donor specific. Study results and caveats: Among contracting clones, CD4+ were mainly CM/EM and CD8+ enriched in EMRA.

In its sample, this clonotype was seen many times. Its matching antigen is unknown. TCRdb ran MiXCR on the 5' RACE reads and lists one entry per CDR3 protein. The data contain 65,000 to 100,000 distinct CDR3 sequences, more than 10% of them singletons. From germline, CDR1 is SEHNR and CDR2 FQNEAQ (reference sequence). V lost 5 bases, J lost 4 bases, and 13 bases stayed unmatched. This CDR3 region has 17 residues. This TCR was recovered from a young man who had mild COVID-19 (a few samples of this study predate the infection). Cell type and time point are not known. Sequenced input: PBMCs or a T cell subset sorted from them (not recorded which). The rearrangement uses TRBV7-9 and TRBJ2-3; 9 bases agree with TRBD2. The CDR3 sequence is CASSPRLAELGADTQYF. CDR3 nucleotides: TGTGCCAGCAGCCCACGACTAGCGGAGCTTGGCGCAGATACGCAGTATTTT.